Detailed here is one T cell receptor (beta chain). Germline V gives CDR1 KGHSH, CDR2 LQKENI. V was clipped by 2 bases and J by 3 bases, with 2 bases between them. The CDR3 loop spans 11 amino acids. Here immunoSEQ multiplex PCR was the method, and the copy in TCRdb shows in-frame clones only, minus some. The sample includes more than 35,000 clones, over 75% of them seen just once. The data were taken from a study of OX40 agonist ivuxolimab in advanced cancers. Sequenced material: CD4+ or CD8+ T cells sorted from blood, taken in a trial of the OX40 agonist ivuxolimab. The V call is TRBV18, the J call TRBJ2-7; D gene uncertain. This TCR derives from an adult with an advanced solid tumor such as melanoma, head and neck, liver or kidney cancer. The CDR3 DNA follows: TGTGCCAGCTCACCAAACTACGAGCAGTACTTC. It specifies CASSPNYEQYF.